There are a few counts of the clone carrying this T cell receptor beta chain. Its antigen is as yet unknown. This sample is drawn from a study of cytomegalovirus exposure and HLA in healthy donors. Study information: Drawn from HLA-typed donors, around 85 million unique TCRs were held in an early data release.

Germline CDR1 is SGHRS and CDR2 is YFSETQ. This CDR3 comprises 15 residues. Trimming cost V 5 bases and J 0 bases, with 12 bases left between them. The primer mix had 60 Vbeta and 13 Jbeta primers. Generated by immunoSEQ multiplex PCR, the TCRdb table keeps only in-frame clones and is missing some. The sample records under 200,000 clones, 10% to 15% being singletons. The study, taken as a whole, reports: Reports described diagnosis of cytomegalovirus status by the classifier as highly specific and sensitive. Later analysis reportedly placed an Asian-associated ancestry cluster below the roughly 700-donor mean in N-insertions.

Sequencing was done on a sample of PBMCs. The rearrangement links TRBV5-1 to TRBJ1-5; D perhaps matches TRBD1 (5 bases). This TCR came from a man aged 50 or older in good health and CMV-seropositive. As DNA, the CDR3 is TGCGCCAGCAGGGAGACAGCCTTTAGCAATCAGCCCCAGCATTTT. Its translation: CASRETAFSNQPQHF.